This is a list of T cell receptor beta chains from one sample in a study of CD8+CD57+ T cells in acquired aplastic anemia. TCRdb recomputed calls from the reads with MiXCR, one row per CDR3 protein. The top ten clones hold approximately 2.8% of a sample with under 200,000 distinct CDR3 sequences, more than 45% of them seen once. The material sequenced was sorted CD4+, CD8+, or CD8+CD57+ T cells (not recorded which) from PBMCs. These receptors originate from a human donor with aplastic anemia. Both conserved end residues are part of each CDR3. D genes are given only for firm matches. Expanded clones get a size class; other rows say once, few or many, or leave the size out.

V	J	D	size	DNA	CDR3
TRBV11-2	TRBJ2-3	-	many	TGTGCCAGCAGCATTCAGGGGGACTACACAGATACGCAGTATTTT	CASSIQGDYTDTQYF
TRBV5-8	TRBJ2-5	TRBD1	many	TGTGCCAGCAGCCCTAGTAGGACAGGGGGTCAAGAGACCCAGTACTTC	CASSPSRTGGQETQYF
TRBV7-2	TRBJ1-1	TRBD1	many	TGTGCCAGCAGCTTAGCCAGGGGGCTCTCGAACACTGAAGCTTTCTTT	CASSLARGLSNTEAFF
TRBV28	TRBJ2-7	TRBD2	-	TGTGCCAGCTGGGAGGGAGGGCCCGTACCTTCCTACGAGCAGTACTTC	CASWEGGPVPSYEQYF
TRBV28	TRBJ1-5	TRBD1	few	TGTGCCAGCAGTCCCGGGACAGGGACTCAGCCCCAGCATTTT	CASSPGTGTQPQHF
TRBV4-1	TRBJ2-1	TRBD2	-	TGCGCCAGCAGCCAAGATGCCTTCGCGGGAGGAGTCGGGATGGCCTACAATGAGCAGTTCTTC	CASSQDAFAGGVGMAYNEQFF
TRBV19	TRBJ2-5	-	few	TGTGCCAGTAGTATACGGGGAAGGGGGGAGACCCAGTACTTC	CASSIRGRGETQYF
TRBV7-9	TRBJ2-3	-	many	TGTGCCAGCAGCTTAGAAGGGCTAGCCACAGATACGCAGTATTTT	CASSLEGLATDTQYF
TRBV9	TRBJ2-1	-	many	TGTGCCAGCAGCGTAGGGATAGCGGCCTCCTACAATGAGCAGTTCTTC	CASSVGIAASYNEQFF
TRBV9	TRBJ2-3	TRBD2	-	TGTGCCAGCAGCGTAGCTAGCGGGGAGGCAGATACGCAGTATTTT	CASSVASGEADTQYF
TRBV7-8	TRBJ2-7	-	once	TGTGCCAGCAGCTTACGTGGAGTTATCGAGCAGTACTTC	CASSLRGVIEQYF
TRBV15	TRBJ2-2	-	-	TGTGCCGCCCACAGGGAATCGGATGACACCGGGGAGCTGTTTTTT	CAAHRESDDTGELFF
TRBV20-1	TRBJ2-3	-	-	TGCAGTGCCAGCAGCTCAAGGACTAGCACAGATACGCAGTATTTT	CSASSSRTSTDTQYF